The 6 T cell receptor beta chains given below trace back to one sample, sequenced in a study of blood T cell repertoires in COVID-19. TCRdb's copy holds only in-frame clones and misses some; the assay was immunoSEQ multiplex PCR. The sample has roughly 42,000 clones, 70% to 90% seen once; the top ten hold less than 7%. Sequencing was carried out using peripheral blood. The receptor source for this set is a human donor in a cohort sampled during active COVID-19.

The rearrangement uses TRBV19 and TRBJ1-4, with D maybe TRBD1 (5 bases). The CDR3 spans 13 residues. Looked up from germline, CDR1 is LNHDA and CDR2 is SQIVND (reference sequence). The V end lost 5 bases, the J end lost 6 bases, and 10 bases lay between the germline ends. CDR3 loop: CASSPWTYEKLFF. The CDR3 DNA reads TGTGCCAGTAGTCCCTGGACATATGAAAAACTGTTTTTT.

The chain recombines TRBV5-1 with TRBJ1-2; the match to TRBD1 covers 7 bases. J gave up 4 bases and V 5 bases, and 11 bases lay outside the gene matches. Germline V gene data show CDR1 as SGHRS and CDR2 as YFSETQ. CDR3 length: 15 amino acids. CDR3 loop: CASSPAGTEVYGYTF. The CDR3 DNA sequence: TGCGCCAGCAGTCCCGCCGGGACAGAGGTCTATGGCTACACCTTC.

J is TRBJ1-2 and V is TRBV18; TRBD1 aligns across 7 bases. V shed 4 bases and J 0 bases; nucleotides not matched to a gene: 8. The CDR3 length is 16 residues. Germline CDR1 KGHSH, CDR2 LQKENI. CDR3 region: CASSRGQTGSNYGYTF. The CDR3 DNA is TGTGCCAGCTCACGGGGACAGACCGGATCTAACTATGGCTACACCTTC.

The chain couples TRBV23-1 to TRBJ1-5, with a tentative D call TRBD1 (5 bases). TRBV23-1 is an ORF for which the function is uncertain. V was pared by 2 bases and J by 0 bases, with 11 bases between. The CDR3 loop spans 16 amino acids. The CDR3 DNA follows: TGCGCCAGCAGTCAACCGACAGAATATAGCAATCAGCCCCAGCATTTT. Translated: CASSQPTEYSNQPQHF.

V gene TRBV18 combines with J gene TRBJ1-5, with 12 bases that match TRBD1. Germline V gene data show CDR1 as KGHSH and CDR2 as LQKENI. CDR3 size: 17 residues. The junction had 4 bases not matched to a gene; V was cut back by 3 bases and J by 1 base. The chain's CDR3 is CASSPGDRGPSNQPQHF. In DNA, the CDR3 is TGTGCCAGCTCACCGGGGGACAGGGGGCCGAGCAATCAGCCCCAGCATTTT.

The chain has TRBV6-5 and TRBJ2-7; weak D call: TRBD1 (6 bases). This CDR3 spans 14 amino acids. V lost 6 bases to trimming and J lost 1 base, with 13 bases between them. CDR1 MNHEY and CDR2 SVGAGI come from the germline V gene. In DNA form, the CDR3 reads TGTGCCAGCAGAAATCCCGGGACATCCTACGAGCAGTACTTC. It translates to CASRNPGTSYEQYF.